Each of the 17 T cell receptor beta chains below was sequenced from the same sample in a study of shared clonotypes between healthy human individuals (dated by TCRdb to the early 2020s). For the CD8 naive samples, CD45RO-negative cells were positively selected for CCR7, yielding a CD45RA+CCR7+ population from which TemRA cells were excluded. Library prep was done by the immunoSEQ multiplex PCR assay. This is the immuneACCESS table as TCRdb keeps it, with only in-frame sequences that have V and J called. A part of the clones is gone; compared with another copy, unresolved V genes explain less than half, and the rest is unexplained. This sample holds fewer than 700,000 clones; 85% to 95% were observed only once. The top ten constitute around 0.11% of the sample. The material sequenced was naive CD8+ T cells sorted from blood. The cell subset or site label here, explained by the study, means: CD45RA+CCR7+. The receptors were gathered from a woman aged 25 to 39 in good health.

The chain joins TRBV5-4 to TRBJ2-5, with TRBD1 matching over 7 bases. Germline assignment: CDR1 SGHNT and CDR2 YYREEE (reference sequence). This CDR3 has 14 amino acids. V shed 2 bases and J 5 bases; nucleotides not matched to a gene: 6. CDR3 residues: CASSLGQAWETQYF. Written as DNA, the CDR3 is TGTGCCAGCAGCTTAGGACAGGCGTGGGAGACCCAGTACTTC.

This chain links TRBV7-2 with TRBJ1-1; D is unclear. The germline V gene encodes CDR1 SGHTA and CDR2 FQGNSA. The CDR3 length is 12 residues. V was trimmed by 3 bases and J by 7 bases, leaving 9 bases between them. The CDR3 region is CASSLGRIEAFF. CDR3 DNA sequence: TGTGCCAGCAGCTTGGGCAGGATTGAAGCTTTCTTT.

The rearrangement uses TRBV11-2 and TRBJ2-1; 7 nucleotides align to TRBD2. Losses at the gene ends were 5 bases for V and 10 bases for J; bases not matched to a gene: 8. This CDR3 spans 13 amino acids. Germline V gene sequence: CDR1 SGHAT, CDR2 FQNNGV. The CDR3 DNA reads as TGTGCCAGCAGCCCGTCACTAGCGCTGGAGCAGTTCTTC. Encoded protein: CASSPSLALEQFF.

This chain uses TRBV28 with TRBJ1-2; D gene unclear. V gave up 2 bases and J gave up 6 bases, with 7 bases separating them. CDR1 is MDHEN and CDR2 is SYDVKM in the germline V gene. This CDR3 contains 12 residues. The CDR3 region is CASSLGLDGYTF. In DNA form, the CDR3 reads TGTGCCAGCAGTTTAGGGTTGGATGGCTACACCTTC.

The V and J genes are TRBV28 and TRBJ1-5, with TRBD1 matching 8 bases. Germline V gives CDR1 MDHEN, CDR2 SYDVKM. The CDR3 sequence is 14 residues long. The V segment lost 2 bases and the J segment 5 bases; nucleotides outside the gene matches: 2. DNA for the CDR3: TGTGCCAGCAGTTTAGAGACAGGGGATCAGCCCCAGCATTTT. Its translation: CASSLETGDQPQHF.

This chain connects TRBV9 to TRBJ2-5, with 9 bases fitting TRBD2. The germline V gene has CDR1 SGDLS and CDR2 YYNGEE. There are 15 residues in the CDR3. Losses at the gene ends were 0 bases for V and 3 bases for J; bases not matched to a gene: 3. The DNA for the CDR3 is TGTGCCAGCAGCGTAGGGGCTAGCGGGAAAGAGACCCAGTACTTC. Amino acids: CASSVGASGKETQYF.

The rearrangement joins TRBV5-8 to TRBJ1-5, with 7 bases identical to TRBD1. CDR3 length equals 15 residues. Germline V gene sequence: CDR1 SGHTS, CDR2 YDEGEE. V lost 0 bases and J lost 3; bases outside the gene matches: 3. Written as DNA, the CDR3 is TGTGCCAGCAGCTTGGGGGGACAGCTCAATCAGCCCCAGCATTTT. Amino acids: CASSLGGQLNQPQHF. Variable domain in full (rest from reference TRBV5-8 and TRBJ1-5): EAGVTQSPTHLIKTRGQQATLRCSPISGHTSVYWYQQALGLGLQFLLWYDEGEERNRGNFPPRFSGRQFPNYSSELNVNALELEDSALYLCASSLGGQLNQPQHFGDGTRLSIL.

On this clone itself: A much bigger clone sits one base away, suggesting this may be a read error. This sample also contains other DNA sequences that code for the same CDR3. V is TRBV7-9 and J is TRBJ2-1; D is ambiguous. Looked up from germline, CDR1 is SEHNR and CDR2 is FQNEAQ (reference sequence). The CDR3 totals 11 residues. Trimming removed 3 bases from V and 6 bases from J, with 3 bases in between. The CDR3 loop reads CASSLGNEQFF. Written as DNA, the CDR3 is TGTGCCAGCAGCTTGGGCAATGAGCAGTTCTTC.

The V gene is TRBV7-2, the J gene TRBJ2-3, with 10 bases fitting TRBD2. In germline, CDR1 is SGHTA, CDR2 FQGNSA. The CDR3 has 16 amino acids. Losses at the gene ends were 2 bases for V and 3 bases for J; bases not matched to a gene: 5. CDR3 coding DNA: TGTGCCAGCAGCTTAAATAGGGGACTAGCGACAGATACGCAGTATTTT. Translating it yields CASSLNRGLATDTQYF.

This chain connects TRBV11-2 to TRBJ1-4; TRBD1 matches 8 bases. The V and J ends lost 0 bases and 6 bases, in that order; junction bases with no gene match: 9. The CDR3 is 17 amino acids. The germline V gene has CDR1 SGHAT and CDR2 FQNNGV. The CDR3 sequence is CASSLDTGGIGYEKLFF. CDR3 coding DNA: TGTGCCAGCAGCTTAGATACAGGGGGAATCGGTTATGAAAAACTGTTTTTT.

The chain carries TRBV2 and TRBJ1-4, with 7 bases aligning to TRBD1. After removal of 3 bases from V and 7 bases from J, the junction contained 8 bases not matched to a gene. This CDR3 is built from 15 residues. The germline V gene encodes CDR1 SNHLY and CDR2 FYNNEI. This chain's CDR3 is CASSDRQGGGEKLFF. CDR3 bases: TGTGCCAGCAGTGATCGACAGGGAGGGGGTGAAAAACTGTTTTTT.

The V and J genes are TRBV11-2 and TRBJ1-1; D is unresolved. V dropped 2 bases and J dropped 2 bases, with 18 bases sitting between them. Germline V lookup: CDR1 SGHAT, CDR2 FQNNGV. This CDR3 spans 17 amino acids. The CDR3 nucleotides are TGTGCCAGCAGCTTAACACAAAGCCTGACGCTTAACACTGAAGCTTTCTTT. This codes for CASSLTQSLTLNTEAFF.

The chain is built from TRBV30 and TRBJ2-7, with D unclear. Trimming took 0 bases from V and 3 from J, leaving 9 bases between them. CDR3 length: 13 residues. Germline assignment: CDR1 GTSNPN and CDR2 SVGIG (reference sequence). The CDR3 nucleotides read TGTGCCTGGAGTGTGGGTTTAAACTACGAGCAGTACTTC. This codes for CAWSVGLNYEQYF. The variable domain in full, with the rest retrieved from reference TRBV30 and TRBJ2-7, is SQTIHQWPATLVQPVGSPLSLECTVEGTSNPNLYWYRQAAGRGLQLLFYSVGIGQISSEVPQNLSASRPQDRQFILSSKKLLLSDSGFYLCAWSVGLNYEQYFGPGTRLTVT.

The V gene is TRBV28, the J gene TRBJ2-1; the D gene is possibly TRBD1 (5 bases). CDR1 and CDR2 from the germline V gene are MDHEN and SYDVKM. V was pared by 6 bases and J by 3 bases, with 12 bases between. The CDR3 length is 14 residues. The CDR3, as DNA: TGTGCCAGCAGCTTGTCGACAGTCTACAATGAGCAGTTCTTC. It codes for CASSLSTVYNEQFF. The variable domain in full, with the rest retrieved from reference TRBV28 and TRBJ2-1, is DVKVTQSSRYLVKRTGEKVFLECVQDMDHENMFWYRQDPGLGLRLIYFSYDVKMKEKGDIPEGYSVSREKKERFSLILESASTNQTSMYLCASSLSTVYNEQFFGPGTRLTVL.

The chain couples TRBV7-6 to TRBJ2-7, with D perhaps TRBD2 (7 bases). Trimming pared 1 base from V and 3 bases from J, leaving 13 bases between. This CDR3 comprises 15 residues. Germline CDR1 is SGHVS and CDR2 is FNYEAQ. The CDR3 DNA reads as TGTGCCAGCAGCTTAGGGGAGGGGGTCGGCTACGAGCAGTACTTC. It is translated as CASSLGEGVGYEQYF.

A note on this clone: One end of the junction is discordant with germline, which a read error may explain. The CDR3 sequence: CASSVQPSNF. The CDR3 nucleotides read TGTGCCAGCAGTGTCCAACCCTCAAACTTT. The chain links TRBV6-4 to TRBJ1-1; D is uncertain. This CDR3 comprises 10 residues. CDR1 is MRHNA and CDR2 is SNTAGT in the germline V gene.

The chain employs TRBV5-6 and TRBJ2-7; D uncertain. The CDR3 is 16 amino acids. Germline CDR1 is SGHDT and CDR2 is YYEEEE. V was pared by 3 bases and J by 2 bases, with 18 bases between. The CDR3 reads CASSWGGRSGPYEQYF. The CDR3, as DNA: TGTGCCAGCAGCTGGGGTGGGCGGTCAGGACCCTACGAGCAGTACTTC. The variable domain in full, completed from reference TRBV5-6 and TRBJ2-7, reads DAGVTQSPTHLIKTRGQQVTLRCSPKSGHDTVSWYQQALGQGPQFIFQYYEEEERQRGNFPDRFSGHQFPNYSSELNVNALLLGDSALYLCASSWGGRSGPYEQYFGPGTRLTVT.